One and the same sample provided the 13 T cell receptor beta chains below, sequenced in a study of blood T cells in healthy people across ages. The authors ran a second PCR of roughly 7 to 11 cycles using a sample-barcoded 5' primer and a J-beta primer mix. TCRdb itself ran the 5' RACE reads through MiXCR, one entry per CDR3 protein. Of around 750,000 distinct CDR3 sequences listed, 53% are singletons. The sequencing sample was made of blood. The receptors were sampled from an elderly man in good health.

The table lists this clonotype with a count of one. V and J are TRBV12-3 or TRBV12-4 and TRBJ2-3; the D gene is possibly TRBD1 (6 bases). Trimming took 6 bases from V and 2 from J, leaving 18 bases between them. The CDR3 runs to 16 residues. The CDR3 here is CASSRAETGFTDTQYF. DNA of the CDR3: TGTGCCAGCAGCCGGGCCGAGACAGGCTTCACAGATACGCAGTATTTT.

This clonotype was seen a few times. The rearrangement links TRBV5-1 to TRBJ2-6, with D possibly being TRBD2 (6 bases). This CDR3 is built from 17 residues. V lost 4 bases, J lost 4 bases, and 18 bases lay in between. Germline CDR1 reads SGHRS; CDR2 reads YFSETQ. CDR3 DNA sequence: TGCGCCAGCAGCCTCCGGGGGACGAGAGAAGGGGCCAACGTCCTGACTTTC. Translation: CASSLRGTREGANVLTF. Complete variable domain (other parts from reference TRBV5-1 and TRBJ2-6): KAGVTQTPRYLIKTRGQQVTLSCSPISGHRSVSWYQQTPGQGLQFLFEYFSETQRNKGNFPGRFSGRQFSNSRSEMNVSTLELGDSALYLCASSLRGTREGANVLTFGAGSRLTVL.

The chain is built from TRBV21-1 and TRBJ2-4; TRBD1, as called in the table, went unchecked against the DNA. TRBV21-1 is labeled a pseudogene. The CDR3 has 17 amino acids. This CDR3 reads CASSKGCDSYPKNIQYF. CDR3 DNA: TGTGCCAGCAGCAAGGGATGCGACAGCTACCCCAAAAACATTCAGTACTTC.

Worth noting for this clonotype: The junction does not match germline at one end; this may be a read error. The chain employs TRBV7-7 and TRBJ2-5, with D perhaps matching TRBD1 or TRBD2 (5 bases each). Germline lookup yields CDR1 SSHAT and CDR2 FNYEAQ (reference sequence). The CDR3 consists of 14 residues. In DNA form, the CDR3 reads TGTGCTAGCAGCTCGGGACCTAGAATGGAGACCCAGTACTTC. It translates to CASSSGPRMETQYF. Filled out from reference TRBV7-7 and TRBJ2-5, the complete variable domain reads GAGVSQSPRYKVTKRGQDVTLRCDPISSHATLYWYQQALGQGPEFLTYFNYEAQPDKSGLPSDRFSAERPEGSISTLTIQRTEQRDSAMYRCASSSGPRMETQYFGPGTRLLVL.

This clonotype has a handful of counts. This chain joins TRBV20-1 and TRBJ2-5; 8 bases are shared with TRBD1. Judging by the DNA end, TRBJ2-7 fits better; the J call may be wrong. Germline lookup yields CDR1 DFQATT and CDR2 SNEGSKA (reference sequence). The CDR3 has 14 residues. CDR3 sequence (DNA): TGCAGTGCTAAGGTCCGACAGGGGACTGGCGAGCAGTACTTC. Translating it yields CSAKVRQGTGEQYF.

The rearrangement links TRBV14 to TRBJ1-2; D call uncertain. Germline assignment: CDR1 SGHDN and CDR2 FVKESK. Deletions cut 4 bases from V and 4 bases from J, with 16 bases between. This CDR3 has 15 amino acids. The CDR3 coding sequence is TGTGCCAGCAGCCTTTTTGTTTCTGGACCCTATGGCTACACCTTC. This encodes CASSLFVSGPYGYTF. Drawing the rest from reference TRBV14 and TRBJ1-2, the complete variable domain is EAGVTQFPSHSVIEKGQTVTLRCDPISGHDNLYWYRRVMGKEIKFLLHFVKESKQDESGMPNNRFLAERTGGTYSTLKVQPAELEDSGVYFCASSLFVSGPYGYTFGSGTRLTVV.

The chain is built from TRBV20-1 and TRBJ1-6; a weak D match, TRBD1 (6 bases). Germline V gene lookup returns CDR1 DFQATT and CDR2 SNEGSKA (reference sequence). This CDR3 has 13 amino acids. V was cut by 5 bases and J by 10 bases, with 15 bases left in between. CDR3 sequence: CSAPTGPPSPLHF. DNA for the CDR3: TGCAGTGCTCCTACAGGGCCCCCATCACCCCTCCACTTT.

This clonotype occurred a few times. The CDR3 reads CASSGTLNYGYTF. CDR3 nucleotide sequence: TGTGCCAGCAGTGGGACACTAAACTATGGCTACACCTTC. The chain employs TRBV2 and TRBJ1-2; TRBD1 might be the D (5 bases). The CDR3 covers 13 residues. Per germline, CDR1 SNHLY and CDR2 FYNNEI. The V end was cut by 4 bases, the J end by 2 bases, with 8 bases between.

The chain carries TRBV5-6 and TRBJ2-1; 7 bases agree with TRBD2. Unmatched junction bases numbered 3, after V lost 0 bases and J lost 9 bases. This CDR3 region has 13 residues. Germline V gives CDR1 SGHDT, CDR2 YYEEEE. CDR3 nucleotide sequence: TGTGCCAGCAGCTTGGTTACGGGGGGTGAGCAGTTCTTC. Protein: CASSLVTGGEQFF.

The genes are TRBV5-6 and TRBJ2-6, with 7 positions matching TRBD1. Germline V gene sequence: CDR1 SGHDT, CDR2 YYEEEE. This CDR3 contains 16 residues. V lost 4 bases to trimming and J lost 0 bases; unmatched junction nucleotides: 4. CDR3 region: CASSGTAISGANVLTF. The CDR3 nucleotides are TGTGCCAGCAGCGGGACAGCGATCTCTGGGGCCAACGTCCTGACTTTC.

The chain recombines TRBV6-2 or TRBV6-3 with TRBJ1-5; D uncertain. The V gene lost 3 bases and the J gene lost 0 bases, with 15 bases spanning the gap. The germline gives CDR1 MNHEY, CDR2 SVGEGT. This CDR3 comprises 17 residues. This CDR3 reads CASSYLVGRNSNQPQHF. CDR3 DNA sequence: TGTGCCAGCAGTTATCTGGTGGGCAGAAATAGCAATCAGCCCCAGCATTTT.

The sample holds a few counts of this clonotype. The chain recombines TRBV6-6 with TRBJ1-2; D is ambiguous. Trimming stripped 6 bases from V and 3 bases from J, with 14 bases between. The CDR3 has 14 residues. Germline assignment: CDR1 MNHNY and CDR2 SVGAGI (reference sequence). The DNA of the CDR3 is TGTGCCAGCAGGTACGGCGGATCGGACTATGGCTACACCTTC. It translates to CASRYGGSDYGYTF.

The V and J genes are TRBV20-1 and TRBJ2-7; D gene unclear. V lost 3 bases and J 0 bases, leaving 6 bases between the germline ends. The V gene's germline CDR1 is DFQATT and CDR2 SNEGSKA (reference sequence). The CDR3 runs to 12 residues. The CDR3 spells CSASPHSYEQYF. The DNA for the CDR3 is TGCAGTGCTAGTCCCCACTCCTACGAGCAGTACTTC.